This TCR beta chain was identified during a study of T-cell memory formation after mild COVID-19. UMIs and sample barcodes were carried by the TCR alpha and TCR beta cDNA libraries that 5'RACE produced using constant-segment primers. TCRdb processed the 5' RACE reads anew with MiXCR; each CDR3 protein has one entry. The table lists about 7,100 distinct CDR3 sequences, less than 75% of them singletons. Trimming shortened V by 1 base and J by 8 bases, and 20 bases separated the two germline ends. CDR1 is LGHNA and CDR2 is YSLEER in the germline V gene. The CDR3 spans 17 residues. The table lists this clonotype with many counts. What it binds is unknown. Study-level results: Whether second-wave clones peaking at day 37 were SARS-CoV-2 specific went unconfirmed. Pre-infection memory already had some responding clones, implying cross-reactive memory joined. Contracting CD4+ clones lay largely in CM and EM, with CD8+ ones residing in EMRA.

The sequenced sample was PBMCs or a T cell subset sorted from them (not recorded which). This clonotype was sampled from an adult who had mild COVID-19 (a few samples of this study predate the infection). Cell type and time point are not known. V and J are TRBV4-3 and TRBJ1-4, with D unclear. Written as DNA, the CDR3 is TGCGCCAGCAGCCAAGGAACGCAGGTGGCTCTGGGAGAAAAACTGTTTTTT. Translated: CASSQGTQVALGEKLFF.